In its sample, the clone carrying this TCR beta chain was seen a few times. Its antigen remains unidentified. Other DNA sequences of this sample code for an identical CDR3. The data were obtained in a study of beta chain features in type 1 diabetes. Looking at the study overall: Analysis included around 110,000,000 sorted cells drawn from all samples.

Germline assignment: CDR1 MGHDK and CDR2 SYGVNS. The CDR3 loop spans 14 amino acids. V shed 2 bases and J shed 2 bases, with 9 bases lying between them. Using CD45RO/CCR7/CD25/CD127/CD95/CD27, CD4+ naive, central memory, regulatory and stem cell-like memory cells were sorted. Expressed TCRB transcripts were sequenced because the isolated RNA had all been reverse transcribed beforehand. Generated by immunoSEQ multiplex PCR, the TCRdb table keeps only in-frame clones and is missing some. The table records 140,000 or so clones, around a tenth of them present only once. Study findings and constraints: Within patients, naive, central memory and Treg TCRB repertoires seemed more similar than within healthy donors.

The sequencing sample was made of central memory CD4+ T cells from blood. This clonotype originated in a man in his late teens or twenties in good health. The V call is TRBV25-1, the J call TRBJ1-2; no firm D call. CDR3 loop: CASSEDGGNYGYTF. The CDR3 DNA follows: TGTGCCAGCAGTGAAGACGGCGGGAACTATGGCTACACCTTC.